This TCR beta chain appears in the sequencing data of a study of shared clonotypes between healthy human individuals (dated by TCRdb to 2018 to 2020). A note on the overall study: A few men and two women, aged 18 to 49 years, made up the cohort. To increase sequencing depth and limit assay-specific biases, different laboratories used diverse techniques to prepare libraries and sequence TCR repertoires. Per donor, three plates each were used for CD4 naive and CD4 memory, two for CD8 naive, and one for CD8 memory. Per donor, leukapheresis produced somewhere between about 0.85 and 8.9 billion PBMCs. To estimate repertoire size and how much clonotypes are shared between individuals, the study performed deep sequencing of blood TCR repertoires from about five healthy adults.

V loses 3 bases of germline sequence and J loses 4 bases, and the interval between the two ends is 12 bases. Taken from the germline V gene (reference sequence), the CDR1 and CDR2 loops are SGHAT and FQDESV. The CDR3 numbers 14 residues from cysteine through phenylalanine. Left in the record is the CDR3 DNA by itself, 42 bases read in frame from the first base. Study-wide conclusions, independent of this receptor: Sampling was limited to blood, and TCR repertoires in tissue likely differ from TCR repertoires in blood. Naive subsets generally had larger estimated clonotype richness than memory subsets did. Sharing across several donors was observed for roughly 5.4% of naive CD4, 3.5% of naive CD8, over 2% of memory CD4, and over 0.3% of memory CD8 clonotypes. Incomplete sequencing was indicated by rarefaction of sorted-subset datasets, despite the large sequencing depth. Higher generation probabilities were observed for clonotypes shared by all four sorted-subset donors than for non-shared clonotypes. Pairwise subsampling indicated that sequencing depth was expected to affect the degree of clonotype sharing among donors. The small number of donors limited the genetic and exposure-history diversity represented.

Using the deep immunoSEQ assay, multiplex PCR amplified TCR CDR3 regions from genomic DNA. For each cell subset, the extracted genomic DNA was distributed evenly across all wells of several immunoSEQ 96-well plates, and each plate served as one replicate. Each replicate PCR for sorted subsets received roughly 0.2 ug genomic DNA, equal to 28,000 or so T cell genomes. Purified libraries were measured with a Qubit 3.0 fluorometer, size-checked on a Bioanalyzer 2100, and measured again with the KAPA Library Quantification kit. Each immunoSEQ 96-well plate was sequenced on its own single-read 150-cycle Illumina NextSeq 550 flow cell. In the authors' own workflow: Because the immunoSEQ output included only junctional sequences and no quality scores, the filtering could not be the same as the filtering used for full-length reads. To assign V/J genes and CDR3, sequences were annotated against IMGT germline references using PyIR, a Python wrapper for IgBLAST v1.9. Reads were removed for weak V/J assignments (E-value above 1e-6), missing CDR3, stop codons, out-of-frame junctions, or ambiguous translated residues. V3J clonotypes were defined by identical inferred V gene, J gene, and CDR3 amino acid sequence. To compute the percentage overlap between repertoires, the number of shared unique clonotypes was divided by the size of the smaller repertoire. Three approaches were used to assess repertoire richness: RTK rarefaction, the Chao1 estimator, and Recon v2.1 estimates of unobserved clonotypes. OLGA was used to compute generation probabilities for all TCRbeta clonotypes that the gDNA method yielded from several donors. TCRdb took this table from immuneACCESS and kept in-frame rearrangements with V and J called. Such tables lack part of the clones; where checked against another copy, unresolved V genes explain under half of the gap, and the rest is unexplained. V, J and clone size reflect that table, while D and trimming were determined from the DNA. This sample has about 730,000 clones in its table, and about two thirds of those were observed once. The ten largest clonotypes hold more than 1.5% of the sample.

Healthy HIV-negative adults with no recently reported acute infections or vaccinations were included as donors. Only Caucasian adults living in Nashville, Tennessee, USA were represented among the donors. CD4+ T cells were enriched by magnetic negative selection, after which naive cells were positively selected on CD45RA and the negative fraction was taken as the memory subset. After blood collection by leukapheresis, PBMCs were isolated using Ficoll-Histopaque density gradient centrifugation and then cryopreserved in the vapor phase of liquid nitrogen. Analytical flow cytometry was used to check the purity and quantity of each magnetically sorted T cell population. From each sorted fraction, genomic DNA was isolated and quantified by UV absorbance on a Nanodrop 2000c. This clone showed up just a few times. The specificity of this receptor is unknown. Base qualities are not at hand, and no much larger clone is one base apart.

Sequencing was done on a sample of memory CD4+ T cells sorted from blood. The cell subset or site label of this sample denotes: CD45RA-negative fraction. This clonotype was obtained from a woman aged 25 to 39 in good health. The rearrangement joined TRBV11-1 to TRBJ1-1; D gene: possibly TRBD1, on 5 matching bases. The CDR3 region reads CASSFSEGPTEAFF. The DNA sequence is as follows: TGTGCCAGCAGCTTCTCCGAGGGGCCCACTGAAGCTTTCTTT.